What follows are 24 T cell receptor beta chains derived from one specimen sequenced in a study of blood T cell repertoires in COVID-19 (dated by TCRdb to about 2020). The library was built by means of the immunoSEQ multiplex PCR assay. The immuneACCESS repertoire file appears here via TCRdb, limited to in-frame rearrangements. These files lack a portion of the clones; in checked studies, under half of the deficit traces to unresolved V genes, and the cause of the others is not known. The sample table holds about 320,000 clones, of which around 84% were seen once. 1.5% to 2% of the sample belongs to the ten largest clones. Sequenced sample: PBMCs or T cells enriched from blood (not recorded which). These receptors originate from a woman aged 30 to 39 who had been exposed to COVID-19.

The V and J genes are TRBV4-1 and TRBJ1-1; TRBD1 might be the D (6 bases). Germline loops: CDR1 MGHRA, CDR2 YSYEKL. Trimming shortened V by 4 bases and J by 6 bases, and 18 bases separated the two germline ends. The CDR3 consists of 15 residues. CDR3 amino acids: CASSLTSTGYAEAFF. The CDR3, as DNA: TGCGCCAGCAGCCTAACCTCAACAGGGTACGCTGAAGCTTTCTTT.

The chain has TRBV18 and TRBJ1-2; D is uncertain. This CDR3 comprises 11 residues. The germline V gene has CDR1 KGHSH and CDR2 LQKENI. Trimming took 3 bases from V and 4 from J, leaving 3 bases between them. CDR3 nucleotides: TGTGCCAGCTCACCCGGCTATGGCTACACCTTC. Protein sequence: CASSPGYGYTF.

This clone was detected a few times. The V and J genes are TRBV28 and TRBJ1-5; D uncertain. The CDR3 length is 15 residues. Trimming stripped 4 bases from V and 5 bases from J, with 15 bases between. Germline CDR1 MDHEN, CDR2 SYDVKM. CDR3 sequence reads: CASSSISGVHQPQHF. In DNA, the CDR3 is TGTGCCAGCAGTTCGATTTCGGGAGTACATCAGCCCCAGCATTTT.

The chain recombines TRBV6-5 with TRBJ2-3, with 10 bases matching TRBD1. Looked up from germline, CDR1 is MNHEY and CDR2 is SVGAGI. The CDR3 consists of 14 residues. The V gene end was trimmed by 6 bases and the J gene end by 4 bases; junction bases not matched to a gene: 4. CDR3 loop: CASRLTGGADTQYF. In DNA, the CDR3 is TGTGCCAGCAGGCTGACAGGGGGCGCAGATACGCAGTATTTT.

This chain joins TRBV19 and TRBJ2-2, with 15 bases that match TRBD2. The V gene end was trimmed by 10 bases and the J gene end by 3 bases; junction bases not matched to a gene: 6. The CDR3 sequence is 16 residues long. Germline CDR1 and CDR2: LNHDA and SQIVND (reference sequence). For the CDR3, the DNA is TGTGCCACCCGGACTAGCGGGGGGGCGGACACCGGGGAGCTGTTTTTT. It is translated as CATRTSGGADTGELFF.

In its sample, this clone was seen a few times. This chain uses TRBV6-5 with TRBJ1-3, with D unclear. The germline CDR1 and CDR2 sequences are MNHEY and SVGAGI. The CDR3 extends over 15 amino acids. V shed 8 bases and J shed 0 bases, with 14 bases lying between them. The CDR3 coding sequence is TGTGCCAGCCGCGAAACAGCCGACTCTGGAAACACCATATATTTT. This codes for CASRETADSGNTIYF.

This clone was counted only a few times. This chain joins TRBV7-9 and TRBJ1-1; D not certain. The V end was cut by 5 bases, the J end by 0 bases, with 10 bases between. The germline V gene has CDR1 SEHNR and CDR2 FQNEAQ (reference sequence). The CDR3 is 14 residues long. CDR3 coding DNA: TGTGCCAGCAGCCCCCACGGAGTGAACACTGAAGCTTTCTTT. It yields the protein CASSPHGVNTEAFF.

This chain connects TRBV2 to TRBJ2-1, with D uncertain. Trimming removed 4 bases at V and 4 bases at J, with 11 bases between. Germline values: CDR1 SNHLY, CDR2 FYNNEI. This CDR3 contains 14 residues. For the CDR3, the DNA is TGTGCCAGCAGTGTTACGTCAGATTACAATGAGCAGTTCTTC. Translated: CASSVTSDYNEQFF.

J is TRBJ2-1 and V is TRBV19, with 7 bases identical to TRBD1. Germline values: CDR1 LNHDA, CDR2 SQIVND (reference sequence). This CDR3 region has 17 residues. Germline trimming cut 0 bases from V and 2 bases from J; bases unmatched to any gene: 7. CDR3 sequence: CASSIDYRTGPYNEQFF. The CDR3 DNA follows: TGTGCCAGTAGTATAGATTACCGGACAGGTCCCTACAATGAGCAGTTCTTC. The whole variable domain, remainder taken from reference TRBV19 and TRBJ2-1, is DGGITQSPKYLFRKEGQNVTLSCEQNLNHDAMYWYRQDPGQGLRLIYYSQIVNDFQKGDIAEGYSVSREKKESFPLTVTSAQKNPTAFYLCASSIDYRTGPYNEQFFGPGTRLTVL.

The CDR3 nucleotides read TGTGCCAGTAAATTTTCAAGCCCTGGAAACACCATATATTTT. It yields the protein CASKFSSPGNTIYF. The chain links TRBV19 to TRBJ1-3; no clear D gene. The V end lost 7 bases, the J end lost 2 bases, and 12 bases lay between the germline ends. Germline values: CDR1 LNHDA, CDR2 SQIVND (reference sequence). This CDR3 is 14 amino acids long.

J is TRBJ2-1 and V is TRBV7-9; D is unresolved. V dropped 5 bases and J dropped 8 bases, with 13 bases sitting between them. From germline, CDR1 is SEHNR and CDR2 FQNEAQ (reference sequence). This CDR3 contains 13 residues. The CDR3 reads CASSPPLIDEQFF. The CDR3, as DNA: TGTGCCAGCAGCCCACCTCTGATAGATGAGCAGTTCTTC.

The rearrangement links TRBV19 to TRBJ1-1, with 9 bases matching TRBD1. CDR3 length equals 15 residues. Germline-derived CDR1 and CDR2 are LNHDA and SQIVND (reference sequence). Trimming removed 10 bases from V and 3 bases from J; junction bases left unmatched: 12. The CDR3 DNA follows: TGTGCCACCCGTCTCCCGGGACAGGGTTACACTGAAGCTTTCTTT. Protein: CATRLPGQGYTEAFF.

This chain uses TRBV6-1 with TRBJ1-4; 9 positions match TRBD1. The germline V gene encodes CDR1 MNHNS and CDR2 SASEGT. This CDR3 has 15 amino acids. With V trimmed by 1 base and J by 7 bases, 4 bases remained unmatched. The chain's CDR3 is CASSEGTGASEKLFF. Written as DNA, the CDR3 is TGTGCCAGCAGTGAAGGGACAGGGGCAAGTGAAAAACTGTTTTTT.

The chain recombines TRBV12-5 with TRBJ1-5; TRBD1 might be the D (6 bases). The CDR3 extends over 14 amino acids. Trimming took 7 bases from V and 0 from J, leaving 10 bases between them. Germline CDR1 LGHNT, CDR2 FRNRAP. CDR3 amino acids: CASAGGHSNQPQHF. DNA for the CDR3: TGTGCTAGTGCTGGGGGCCATAGCAATCAGCCCCAGCATTTT.

This clone appeared once. This chain joins TRBV9 and TRBJ2-4; TRBD1 aligns across 12 bases. Germline lookup yields CDR1 SGDLS and CDR2 YYNGEE. The J segment lost 8 bases and the V segment lost 0 bases, leaving 0 bases of the junction unmatched. This CDR3 is built from 14 residues. The CDR3 DNA follows: TGTGCCAGCAGCGTAGGGGACAGGGGGCACATTCAGTACTTC. This sequence encodes CASSVGDRGHIQYF.

V usage is TRBV28 and J usage is TRBJ2-5; 9 nucleotides agree with TRBD2. The CDR3 consists of 16 residues. Germline V gene data show CDR1 as MDHEN and CDR2 as SYDVKM. J gave up 0 bases and V 6 bases, and 8 bases lay outside the gene matches. The CDR3 nucleotides read TGTGCCAGCAGCTCCACTAGCGGGCCATACCAAGAGACCCAGTACTTC. Its protein is CASSSTSGPYQETQYF.

J is TRBJ1-2 and V is TRBV6-5; D perhaps matches TRBD1 (6 bases). This CDR3 is built from 15 residues. Looked up from germline, CDR1 is MNHEY and CDR2 is SVGAGI. Trimming shortened V by 7 bases and J by 2 bases, and 17 bases separated the two germline ends. CDR3 sequence: CASNKLDSSNYGYTF. The CDR3 DNA sequence: TGTGCCAGCAATAAACTGGACAGCTCCAACTATGGCTACACCTTC.

This clone occurred a few times. CDR3 nucleotides: TGTGCCAGCAGCTTCCTCCGAGGTCCCCATGGCTACACCTTC. Its protein product is CASSFLRGPHGYTF. This chain connects TRBV7-2 to TRBJ1-2; D not certain. This CDR3 is built from 14 residues. Trimming stripped 3 bases from V and 6 bases from J, with 14 bases between. The germline CDR1 and CDR2 sequences are SGHTA and FQGNSA.

This chain connects TRBV7-9 to TRBJ1-2; 7 positions agree with TRBD1. The length of the CDR3 is 14 residues. Germline V gene lookup returns CDR1 SEHNR and CDR2 FQNEAQ (reference sequence). V shed 8 bases and J 4 bases; nucleotides not matched to a gene: 10. The CDR3 DNA is TGTGCCAGCGAAACGACAGGGTACGGCTATGGCTACACCTTC. This codes for CASETTGYGYGYTF.

The chain links TRBV12-3 or TRBV12-4 to TRBJ2-5, with D tentatively TRBD1 (5 bases). CDR3 size: 12 residues. The V end lost 5 bases, the J end lost 5 bases, and 9 bases lay between the germline ends. The CDR3 region has the DNA TGTGCCAGCAGTCAGGGTCTGGAGACCCAGTACTTC. Protein product: CASSQGLETQYF.

The chain carries TRBV18 and TRBJ1-1, with 10 bases aligning to TRBD1. V trimming: 6 bases; J trimming: 1 base; junction bases outside the gene matches: 14. CDR1 and CDR2 (germline): KGHSH, LQKENI. The CDR3 runs to 18 residues. For the CDR3, the DNA is TGTGCCAGCTCTCAATATTCGACAGGGGGCACGGAGAACACTGAAGCTTTCTTT. Translated, it gives CASSQYSTGGTENTEAFF.

This chain uses TRBV4-3 with TRBJ2-3; a weak D match, TRBD2 (6 bases). V was pared by 8 bases and J by 2 bases, with 11 bases between. This CDR3 is built from 13 residues. Germline V CDR1 and CDR2: LGHNA, YSLEER. CDR3 sequence reads: CASGRGFTDTQYF. The CDR3 nucleotides read TGCGCCAGCGGGCGGGGTTTCACAGATACGCAGTATTTT.

The chain couples TRBV10-2 to TRBJ1-3; D perhaps matches TRBD1 (5 bases). CDR1 is WSHSY, CDR2 SAAADI, per germline. The CDR3 is 14 residues long. The germline V and J ends were trimmed by 7 bases and 2 bases, with 12 bases remaining between them. Written as DNA, the CDR3 is TGCGCCAGCAACTGGGGGGGGACTGGAAACACCATATATTTT. Encoded protein: CASNWGGTGNTIYF.

The V and J genes are TRBV30 and TRBJ1-5, with D perhaps matching TRBD1 (6 bases). Germline V gene data show CDR1 as GTSNPN and CDR2 as SVGIG (reference sequence). The CDR3 extends over 12 amino acids. CDR3 nucleotide sequence: TGTGCTATTGGACAGCTCAATCAGCCCCAGCATTTT. Its translation: CAIGQLNQPQHF.